The next 7 T cell receptor beta chains were all read from a single sample in a study of CD8+ T cells in alopecia areata. The sample's treatment: oral pan-JAK inhibitor, 5-10 mg twice daily. After isolation, RNA underwent reverse transcription to generate cDNA as the sequencing template. Profiling relied on immunoSEQ multiplex PCR, and the TCRdb table lists in-frame clones only, not all of them. The sample lists approximately 280,000 clones, 58% occurring once. The input for sequencing was CD4+ T cells sorted from blood, taken at week 24, from a patient treated with tofacitinib. The receptors shown here come from a human donor with alopecia areata.

CDR3 in amino acids: CSVEKGEGLGEKLFF. The CDR3 nucleotides are TGCAGCGTTGAAAAGGGGGAAGGGTTAGGAGAAAAACTGTTTTTT. The gene calls are TRBV29-1 and TRBJ1-4, with a tentative D call TRBD1 (6 bases). CDR1 SQVTM and CDR2 ANQGSEA come from the germline V gene. The CDR3 extends over 15 amino acids. V was cut by 2 bases and J by 8 bases, with 18 bases left in between.

The V call is TRBV29-1, the J call TRBJ1-1; D uncertain. V dropped 7 bases and J dropped 0 bases, with 15 bases sitting between them. The CDR3 extends over 14 amino acids. The germline CDR1 and CDR2 sequences are SQVTM and ANQGSEA. CDR3 amino acids: CSGLAGEMNTEAFF. The CDR3 DNA is TGCAGCGGGTTGGCGGGCGAGATGAACACTGAAGCTTTCTTT. The variable domain in full, with the rest retrieved from reference TRBV29-1 and TRBJ1-1, is SAVISQKPSRDICQRGTSLTIQCQVDSQVTMMFWYRQQPGQSLTLIATANQGSEATYESGFVIDKFPISRPNLTFSTLTVSNMSPEDSSIYLCSGLAGEMNTEAFFGQGTRLTVV.

This clone was observed a few times. This chain connects TRBV19 to TRBJ2-1; 10 bases are a match to TRBD1. Germline V lookup: CDR1 LNHDA, CDR2 SQIVND (reference sequence). Losses at the gene ends were 6 bases for V and 13 bases for J; bases not matched to a gene: 21. The CDR3 runs 17 residues. The CDR3 nucleotides are TGTGCCAGTAGCTCAAGAGCCGGGACAGGGGTCGGAGGTGTTCAGTTCTTC. Protein sequence: CASSSRAGTGVGGVQFF. Looking up the rest from reference TRBV19 and TRBJ2-1 gives the full variable domain: DGGITQSPKYLFRKEGQNVTLSCEQNLNHDAMYWYRQDPGQGLRLIYYSQIVNDFQKGDIAEGYSVSREKKESFPLTVTSAQKNPTAFYLCASSSRAGTGVGGVQFFGPGTRLTVL.

The chain has TRBV7-3 and TRBJ2-5; 9 nucleotides match TRBD1. Germline values: CDR1 SGHTA, CDR2 FQGTGA. This CDR3 has 15 amino acids. The ends lost 5 bases at V and 4 bases at J; junction bases unmatched: 8. CDR3: CASSRGTGWGETQYF. CDR3 coding DNA: TGTGCCAGCAGCCGAGGGACAGGGTGGGGAGAGACCCAGTACTTC.

This chain connects TRBV7-9 to TRBJ2-7; D call uncertain. Trimming removed 2 bases from V and 4 bases from J, with 3 bases in between. The V gene's germline CDR1 is SEHNR and CDR2 FQNEAQ (reference sequence). The CDR3 spans 11 residues. This CDR3 reads CASSLMYEQYF. In DNA, the CDR3 is TGTGCCAGCAGCTTAATGTACGAGCAGTACTTC.

This chain uses TRBV6-5 with TRBJ2-3; possibly TRBD2 for D (6 bases). In germline, CDR1 is MNHEY, CDR2 SVGAGI. The CDR3 is made up of 13 amino acids. Trimming left V 2 bases short and J 6 bases short, with 9 bases between. CDR3 protein: CASSYRESDTQYF. The DNA of the CDR3 is TGTGCCAGCAGTTACCGGGAGTCCGATACGCAGTATTTT.

The chain joins TRBV5-1 to TRBJ2-3, with TRBD2 identical over 11 bases. This CDR3 spans 14 amino acids. With V trimmed by 3 bases and J by 4 bases, 1 base remained unmatched. CDR1 is SGHRS and CDR2 is YFSETQ in the germline V gene. The CDR3 is CASSSSGGPDTQYF. For the CDR3, the DNA is TGCGCCAGCAGCTCTAGCGGGGGGCCAGATACGCAGTATTTT.